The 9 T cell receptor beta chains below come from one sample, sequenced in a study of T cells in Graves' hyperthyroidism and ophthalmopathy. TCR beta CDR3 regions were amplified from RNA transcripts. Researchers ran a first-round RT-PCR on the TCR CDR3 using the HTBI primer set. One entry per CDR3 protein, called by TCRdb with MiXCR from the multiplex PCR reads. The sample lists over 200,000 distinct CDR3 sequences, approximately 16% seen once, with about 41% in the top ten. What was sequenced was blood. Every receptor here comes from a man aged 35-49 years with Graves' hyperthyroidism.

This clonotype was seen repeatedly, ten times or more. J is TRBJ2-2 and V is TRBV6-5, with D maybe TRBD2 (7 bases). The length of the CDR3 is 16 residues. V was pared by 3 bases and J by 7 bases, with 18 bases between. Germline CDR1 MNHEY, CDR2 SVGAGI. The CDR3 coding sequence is TGTGCCAGCAGTTATTGGGGGGGGGGGCAAGGCGGGGAGCTGTTTTTT. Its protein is CASSYWGGGQGGELFF.

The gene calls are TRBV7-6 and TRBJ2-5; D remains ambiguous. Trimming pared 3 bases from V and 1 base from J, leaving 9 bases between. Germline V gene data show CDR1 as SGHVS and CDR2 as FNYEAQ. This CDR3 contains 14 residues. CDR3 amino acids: CASSLLASQETQYF. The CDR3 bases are TGTGCCAGCAGCTTGTTGGCCTCCCAAGAGACCCAGTACTTC.

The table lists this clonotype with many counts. CDR3 in DNA: TGTGCCAGCAGCGTAGGAGCAGGGCCTCAGCCCCAGCATTTT. Amino acids: CASSVGAGPQPQHF. The chain is built from TRBV9 and TRBJ1-5, with D possibly being TRBD1 (5 bases). With 0 bases removed from V and 6 bases from J, the gap between germline ends came to 10 bases. The germline CDR1 and CDR2 sequences are SGDLS and YYNGEE. The CDR3 contains 14 residues.

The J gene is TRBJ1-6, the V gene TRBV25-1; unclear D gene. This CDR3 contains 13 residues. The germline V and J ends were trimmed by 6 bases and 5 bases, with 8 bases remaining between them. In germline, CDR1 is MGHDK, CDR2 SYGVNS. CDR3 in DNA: TGTGCCAGCAGCGCCCCCAATAATTCACCCCTCCACTTT. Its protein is CASSAPNNSPLHF. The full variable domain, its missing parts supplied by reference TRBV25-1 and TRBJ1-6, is EADIYQTPRYLVIGTGKKITLECSQTMGHDKMYWYQQDPGMELHLIHYSYGVNSTEKGDLSSESTVSRIRTEHFPLTLESARPSHTSQYLCASSAPNNSPLHFGNGTRLTVT.

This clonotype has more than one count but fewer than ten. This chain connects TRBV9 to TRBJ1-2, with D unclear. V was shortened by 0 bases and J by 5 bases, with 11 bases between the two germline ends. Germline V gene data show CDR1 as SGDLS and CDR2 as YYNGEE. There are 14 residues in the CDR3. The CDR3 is CASSVADLRYGYTF. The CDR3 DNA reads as TGTGCCAGCAGCGTAGCCGACCTTAGGTATGGCTACACCTTC.

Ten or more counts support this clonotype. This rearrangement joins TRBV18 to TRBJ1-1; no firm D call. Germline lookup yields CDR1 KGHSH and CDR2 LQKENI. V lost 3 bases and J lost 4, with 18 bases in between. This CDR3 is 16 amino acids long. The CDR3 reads CASSPNARAEGTEAFF. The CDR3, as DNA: TGTGCCAGCTCACCGAATGCCCGGGCCGAGGGCACTGAAGCTTTCTTT.

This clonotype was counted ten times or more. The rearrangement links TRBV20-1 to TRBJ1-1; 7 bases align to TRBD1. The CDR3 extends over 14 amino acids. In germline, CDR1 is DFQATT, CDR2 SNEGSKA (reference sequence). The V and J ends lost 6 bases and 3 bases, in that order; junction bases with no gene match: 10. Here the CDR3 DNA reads TGCAGTGCAAAAAACAGGGGTGCGGACACTGAAGCTTTCTTT. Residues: CSAKNRGADTEAFF.

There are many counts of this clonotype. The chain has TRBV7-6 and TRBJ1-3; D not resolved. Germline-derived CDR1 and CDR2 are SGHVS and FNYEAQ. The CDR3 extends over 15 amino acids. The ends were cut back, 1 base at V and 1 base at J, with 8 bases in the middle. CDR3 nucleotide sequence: TGTGCCAGCAGCTTAGACCTGTCGTCTGGAAACACCATATATTTT. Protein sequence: CASSLDLSSGNTIYF.

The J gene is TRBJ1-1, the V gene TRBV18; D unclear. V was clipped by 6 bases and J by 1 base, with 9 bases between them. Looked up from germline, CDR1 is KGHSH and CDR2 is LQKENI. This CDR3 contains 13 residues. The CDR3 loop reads CASSPETNTEAFF. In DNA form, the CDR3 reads TGTGCCAGCTCCCCTGAAACGAACACTGAAGCTTTCTTT. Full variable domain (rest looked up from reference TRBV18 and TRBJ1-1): NAGVMQNPRHLVRRRGQEARLRCSPMKGHSHVYWYRQLPEEGLKFMVYLQKENIIDESGMPKERFSAEFPKEGPSILRIQQVVRGDSAAYFCASSPETNTEAFFGQGTRLTVV.